Below, one T cell receptor (beta chain) is given with its context. Its antigen is unknown. A junction end diverges from the germline sequence, so it may reflect a read error. The sample is drawn from a study of tumor-infiltrating lymphocytes in primary liver carcinoma. Findings and limits, study-wide: Tumor region pairs outstripped tumor-adjacent and tumor-blood pairs in overlap.

From unsorted bulk tissue weighing roughly 17-32 mg, DNA and RNA were co-extracted. Five discrete regions of every tumor underwent sampling. Every tumor specimen contained over 80% viable tumor cells. Starting material of roughly 550 ng total RNA yielded TCR beta cDNA via a constant-region primer. Slightly modified ARM-PCR served as the procedure for the TCR beta libraries. These libraries came from three rounds of nested multiplex PCR. In the first two PCR rounds, TRBV1-TRBV30 forward primers were paired with a C-beta reverse primer, and each round lasted roughly 10 cycles. TCRdb analysed the multiplex PCR reads with MiXCR anew, one entry per CDR3 protein. Of about 99,000 distinct CDR3 sequences in the sample, approximately 68% were seen once. The CDR3 runs 15 residues. The V gene's germline CDR1 is SGHAT and CDR2 FQNNGV.

The sequence was obtained from a woman in her sixties or seventies with primary liver carcinoma and hepatitis B virus infection. The sample comprised liver tumor tissue from sampling region 5. Subset denoted: tumor region T5, tumor centre. The rearrangement joins TRBV11-2 to TRBJ1-2, with TRBD1 identical over 7 bases. CDR3 amino acids: CASSSEGASGGGNTF. The CDR3 coding sequence is TGTGCCAGTAGCTCAGAGGGGGCCAGTGGCGGTGGCAACACCTTC.